Listed below are T cell receptor beta chains from one sample, sequenced in a study of blood T cell repertoires in COVID-19. Produced via immunoSEQ multiplex PCR; TCRdb's table is partial and in-frame only. The table shows tens of thousands of clones, with 82% occurring only once. Sequences were obtained from peripheral blood. The receptors shown here come from a human donor in a cohort sampled during active COVID-19. Each CDR3 is given with its conserved first and last residue. D genes are given only for firm matches. The listing skips clone size in some rows; elsewhere it reads once, few, many or a size class.

few,TRBJ2-7,TRBD2,TRBV7-8,TGTGCCAGCAGCCCTTATCGACTAGCGGGGAACTACGAGCAGTACTTC,CASSPYRLAGNYEQYF
NA,TRBJ1-2,NA,TRBV2,TGTGCCAGCAGTGAAGGGGTCAGGGGCTATGGCTACACCTTC,CASSEGVRGYGYTF
few,TRBJ1-2,NA,TRBV5-1,TGCGCCAGCAGCCCGGGGTGGGAAATGGACTATGGCTACACCTTC,CASSPGWEMDYGYTF
NA,TRBJ2-5,NA,TRBV11-3,TGTGCCAGCAGCCAAGGGACTAGCAGGGGGCGAGAGACCCAGTACTTC,CASSQGTSRGRETQYF
once,TRBJ2-6,NA,TRBV6-2/TRBV6-3,TGTGCCAGCAGTTACATAGCGGGACAGGGATCGGCTGGGGCCAACGTCCTGACTTTC,CASSYIAGQGSAGANVLTF
NA,TRBJ1-2,NA,TRBV6-1,TGTGCCAGCAGTGAAGTGGACAGCAGACTCTATGGCTACACCTTC,CASSEVDSRLYGYTF
few,TRBJ1-2,NA,TRBV10-2,TGCGCCAGCAGTGGTTCTAACAGATTGCAGGGCTACACCTTC,CASSGSNRLQGYTF
NA,TRBJ1-2,TRBD1,TRBV9,TGTGCCAGCAGCCCAAGCCTACAGGGGGACTATGGCTACACCTTC,CASSPSLQGDYGYTF
once,TRBJ1-5,NA,TRBV22-1,TGTCCTGGGAGCGCACGCCGGGACACCTATTATAGCAATCAGCCCCAGCATTTT,CPGSARRDTYYSNQPQHF
NA,TRBJ2-5,TRBD1,TRBV5-1,TGCGCCAGCAGCCCCGGGACAGTCCAAGAGACCCAGTACTTC,CASSPGTVQETQYF
NA,TRBJ2-2,TRBD1,TRBV5-1,TGCGCCAGCAGCTTGGGACAGGGAACCGGGGAGCTGTTTTTT,CASSLGQGTGELFF
NA,TRBJ2-5,TRBD2,TRBV5-1,TGCGCCAGCAGCTTCTCGCCTAGCGGGGAAGAGACCCAGTACTTC,CASSFSPSGEETQYF
NA,TRBJ1-3,NA,TRBV5-1,TGCGCCAGCAGAAGGTCAGGGGAAGGAAACACCATATATTTT,CASRRSGEGNTIYF
few,TRBJ2-3,NA,TRBV5-1,TGCGCCAGCAGCCAAGCTAGCACAGATACGCAGTATTTT,CASSQASTDTQYF
NA,TRBJ1-6,NA,TRBV14,TGTGCCAGCAGCCAGAGCTCCTATAATTCACCCCTCCACTTT,CASSQSSYNSPLHF
NA,TRBJ1-3,NA,TRBV6-5,TGTGCCAGCAGCCGGCCCCGGGGCACCATATATTTT,CASSRPRGTIYF
few,TRBJ2-4,NA,TRBV5-4,TGTGCCAGCAGCTTGGACAGGCACATTCAGTACTTC,CASSLDRHIQYF
NA,TRBJ2-2,NA,TRBV18,TGTGCCAGCTCACCACGACCGGGGGTGAACACCGGGGAGCTGTTTTTT,CASSPRPGVNTGELFF
NA,TRBJ2-3,TRBD1,TRBV7-9,TGTGCCAGCAGCTCCGGGACAGGGGGCACAGATACGCAGTATTTT,CASSSGTGGTDTQYF
once,TRBJ2-6,TRBD1,TRBV19,TGTGCCAGTATACGAGGGACAGTCTCTGGGGCCAACGTCCTGACTTTC,CASIRGTVSGANVLTF
NA,TRBJ1-2,TRBD1,TRBV9,TGTGCCAGCAGCCCTTTGGGACAGGTATATGGCTACACCTTC,CASSPLGQVYGYTF
NA,TRBJ1-4,NA,TRBV4-1,TGCGCCAGCAGCCGCACAGGATTTGGTAATGAAAAACTGTTTTTT,CASSRTGFGNEKLFF
NA,TRBJ2-3,TRBD1,TRBV7-6,TGTGCCAGCACCCCCGGGACAGGGGGAGCAGATACGCAGTATTTT,CASTPGTGGADTQYF
NA,TRBJ2-7,NA,TRBV4-1,TGCGCCAGCAGTTCCACCCAAGGGAGCAGCTTCTACGAGCAGTACTTC,CASSSTQGSSFYEQYF
NA,TRBJ2-2,TRBD1,TRBV13,TGTGCCAGCAGACGTTCAGGGGGCGCGAGCGGGGAGCTGTTTTTT,CASRRSGGASGELFF
NA,TRBJ2-1,TRBD1,TRBV19,TGTGCCAGTAGTAGTGACAGGGAGAATGAGCAGTTCTTC,CASSSDRENEQFF
NA,TRBJ2-5,TRBD1,TRBV18,TGTGCCAGCTCCCGGAACCGAACCTCGACAGGGGATCAGGAGACCCAGTACTTC,CASSRNRTSTGDQETQYF
NA,TRBJ2-3,NA,TRBV23-1,TGCGCCAGCACCCTGGGGCCCGATACGCAGTATTTT,CASTLGPDTQYF
NA,TRBJ2-7,NA,TRBV27,TGTGCCAGCAGTCCCCCGCGGGGGCGCGAGCAGTACTTC,CASSPPRGREQYF
NA,TRBJ2-1,NA,TRBV9,TGTGCCAGCAGCAGACAGGTGAGCTCCTACAATGAGCAGTTCTTC,CASSRQVSSYNEQFF
few,TRBJ2-7,NA,TRBV19,TGTGCCAGTAGAGGGGCCAGCTCCTACGAGCAGTACTTC,CASRGASSYEQYF
few,TRBJ2-7,NA,TRBV3-1/TRBV3-2,TGTGCCAGCAGCCAAGATCCTGACAGAGTCTCCTACGAGCAGTACTTC,CASSQDPDRVSYEQYF
NA,TRBJ1-2,NA,TRBV30,TGTGCCTGCTACAGGGTTGGTAACTATGGCTACACCTTC,CACYRVGNYGYTF
once,TRBJ2-5,TRBD1,TRBV5-6,TGTGCCAGCAGCACCGGGACAGAAGAGACCCAGTACTTC,CASSTGTEETQYF
NA,TRBJ2-1,TRBD2,TRBV7-3,TGTGCCAGCAGACCCGGGGGGAGCTCCTACAATGAGCAGTTCTTC,CASRPGGSSYNEQFF
NA,TRBJ1-4,NA,TRBV2,TGTGCCAGCAGCCGGGCAACTAATGAAAAACTGTTTTTT,CASSRATNEKLFF
NA,TRBJ1-5,TRBD1,TRBV19,TGTGCCAGTTCCGGACAGGGGAGGAGCAATCAGCCCCAGCATTTT,CASSGQGRSNQPQHF
NA,TRBJ2-7,NA,TRBV2,TGTGCCAGCATTCCCCCGGACACCTCCTACGAGCAGTACTTC,CASIPPDTSYEQYF
NA,TRBJ1-6,TRBD1,TRBV28,TGTGCCAGCAGTTTAGGACAGGCACACCGGTCACCCCTCCACTTT,CASSLGQAHRSPLHF
NA,TRBJ1-2,NA,TRBV11-2,TGTGCCAGCAGCTTAGATCGAACAGGGTGGGGATTCTATGGCTACACCTTC,CASSLDRTGWGFYGYTF
NA,TRBJ1-4,TRBD1,TRBV3-1/TRBV3-2,TGTGCCAGCAGCCCCTTAGGGGGCGTGGAGGGGGAAAAACTGTTTTTT,CASSPLGGVEGEKLFF
NA,TRBJ2-2,NA,TRBV19,TGTGCCAGTAGTATTCGCGTCGGGGAGCTGTTTTTT,CASSIRVGELFF
NA,TRBJ1-2,TRBD1,TRBV29-1,TGCAGCACCCGGACAGGAACCCATGGCTACACCTTC,CSTRTGTHGYTF
NA,TRBJ2-3,TRBD2,TRBV27,TGTGCCAGCAGTTTATCATCGTTTCCGACTAGCGGGGGGAGCACAGATACGCAGTATTTT,CASSLSSFPTSGGSTDTQYF
NA,TRBJ2-1,NA,TRBV5-1,TGCGCCAGCAGCTTGGATCCGTACAATGAGCAGTTCTTC,CASSLDPYNEQFF
NA,TRBJ2-3,TRBD2,TRBV4-1,TGCGCCAGCGCACAGGCTAGCGGGTGGGGAGATACGCAGTATTTT,CASAQASGWGDTQYF
once,TRBJ2-1,TRBD1,TRBV6-1,TGTGCCAGCAGTGAAGGGACAGGGGGCTTGGATGAGCAGTTCTTC,CASSEGTGGLDEQFF
NA,TRBJ2-6,TRBD1,TRBV18,TGTGCCAGCTCACCTCCGGGACAGGGGTTTTCTGGGGCCAACGTCCTGACTTTC,CASSPPGQGFSGANVLTF
NA,TRBJ2-3,NA,TRBV5-1,TGCGCCAGCAGGGCGGGTCTCTCCACAGATACGCAGTATTTT,CASRAGLSTDTQYF
NA,TRBJ1-1,NA,TRBV12-3/TRBV12-4,TGTGCCAGCAGTTTAAGGACAGTAGGAGTGGTGTTT,CASSLRTVGVVF
NA,TRBJ1-5,NA,TRBV19,TGTGCCAGCAACCTCGGGGAGGGACGTCAGCCCCAGCATTTT,CASNLGEGRQPQHF
NA,TRBJ1-2,NA,TRBV24-1,TGTGCCACCTGGACAGATTATGGCTACACCTTC,CATWTDYGYTF
NA,TRBJ1-4,NA,TRBV28,TGTGCCAGCAGTACAGTCCGAGATAAACTGTTTTTT,CASSTVRDKLFF
NA,TRBJ1-2,NA,TRBV6-1,TGTGCCAGCAGTGAGATTGACAGAACTAACTATGGCTACACCTTC,CASSEIDRTNYGYTF
NA,TRBJ2-3,NA,TRBV19,TGTGCCAGGGTTGCAGCGCAGTATTTT,CARVAAQYF
once,TRBJ1-2,NA,TRBV30,TGTGCCTGGAGTGTCCCGGCCCGCGGTGGCTACACCTTC,CAWSVPARGGYTF
NA,TRBJ2-7,TRBD2,TRBV29-1,TGCAGCGTTGCCGGACTAGGAGACTACGAGCAGTACTTC,CSVAGLGDYEQYF
NA,TRBJ1-2,NA,TRBV3-1/TRBV3-2,TGTGCCAGCAGCCCGGTCGGGGGAGAATATGGCTACACCTTC,CASSPVGGEYGYTF